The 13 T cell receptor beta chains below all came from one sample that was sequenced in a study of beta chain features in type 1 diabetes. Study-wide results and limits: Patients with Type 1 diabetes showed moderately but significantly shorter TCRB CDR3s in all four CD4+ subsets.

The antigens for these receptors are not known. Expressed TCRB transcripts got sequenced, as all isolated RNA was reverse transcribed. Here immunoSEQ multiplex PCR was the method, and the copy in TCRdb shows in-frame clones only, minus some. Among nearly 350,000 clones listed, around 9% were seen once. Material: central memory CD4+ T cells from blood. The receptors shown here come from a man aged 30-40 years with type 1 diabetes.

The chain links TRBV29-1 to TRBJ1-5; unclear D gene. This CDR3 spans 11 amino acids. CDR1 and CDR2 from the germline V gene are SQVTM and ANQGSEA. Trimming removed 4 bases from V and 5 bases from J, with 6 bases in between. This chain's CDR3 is CSVGSHQPQHF. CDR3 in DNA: TGCAGCGTTGGATCTCATCAGCCCCAGCATTTT.

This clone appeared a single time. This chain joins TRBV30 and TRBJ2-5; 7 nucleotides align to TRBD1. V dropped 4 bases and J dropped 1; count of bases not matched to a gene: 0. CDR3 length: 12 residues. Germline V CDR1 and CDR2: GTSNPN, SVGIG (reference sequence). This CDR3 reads CAWKGAQETQYF. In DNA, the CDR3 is TGTGCCTGGAAGGGGGCCCAAGAGACCCAGTACTTC.

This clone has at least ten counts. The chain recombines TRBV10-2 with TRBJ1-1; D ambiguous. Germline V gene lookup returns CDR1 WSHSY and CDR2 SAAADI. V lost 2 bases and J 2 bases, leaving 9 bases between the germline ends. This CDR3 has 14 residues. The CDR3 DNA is TGCGCCAGCAGTGAGCCGGGCCATAACACTGAAGCTTTCTTT. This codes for CASSEPGHNTEAFF.

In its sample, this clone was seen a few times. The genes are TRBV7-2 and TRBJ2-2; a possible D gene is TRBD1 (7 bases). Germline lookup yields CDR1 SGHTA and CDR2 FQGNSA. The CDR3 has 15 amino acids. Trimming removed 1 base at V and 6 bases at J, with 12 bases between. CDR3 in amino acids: CASSLGTGEAGELFF. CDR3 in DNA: TGTGCCAGCAGCTTAGGCACAGGGGAGGCCGGGGAGCTGTTTTTT.

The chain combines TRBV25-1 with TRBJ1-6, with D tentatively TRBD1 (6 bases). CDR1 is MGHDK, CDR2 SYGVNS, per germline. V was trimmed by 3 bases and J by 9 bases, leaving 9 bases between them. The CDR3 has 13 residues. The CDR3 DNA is TGTGCCAGCAGTGACAGGGGCAGTTCACCCCTCCACTTT. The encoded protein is CASSDRGSSPLHF.

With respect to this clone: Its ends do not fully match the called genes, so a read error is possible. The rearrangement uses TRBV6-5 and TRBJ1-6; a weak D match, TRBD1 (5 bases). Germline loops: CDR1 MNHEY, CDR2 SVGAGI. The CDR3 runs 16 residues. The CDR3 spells CASSYSGGGDNSPLHF. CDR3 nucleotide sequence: TGTGCCAGCAGCTACTCGGGGGGAGGTGATAATTCACCCCTCCACTTT.

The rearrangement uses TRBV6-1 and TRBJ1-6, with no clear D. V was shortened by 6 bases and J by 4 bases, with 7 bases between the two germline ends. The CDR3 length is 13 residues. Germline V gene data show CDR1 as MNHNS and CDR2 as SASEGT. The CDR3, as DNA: TGTGCCAGCAGGACGGATTATAATTCACCCCTCCACTTT. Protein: CASRTDYNSPLHF.

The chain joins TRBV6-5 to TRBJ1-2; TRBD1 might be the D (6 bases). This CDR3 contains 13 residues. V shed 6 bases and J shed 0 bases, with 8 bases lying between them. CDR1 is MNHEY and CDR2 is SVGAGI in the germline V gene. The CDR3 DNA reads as TGTGCCAGCAGAAGGACAGCTAACTATGGCTACACCTTC. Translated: CASRRTANYGYTF.

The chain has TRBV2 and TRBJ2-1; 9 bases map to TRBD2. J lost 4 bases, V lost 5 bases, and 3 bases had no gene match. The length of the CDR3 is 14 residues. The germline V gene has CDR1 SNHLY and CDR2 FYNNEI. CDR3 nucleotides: TGTGCCAGCAGTCTGACTAGCGGTTACAATGAGCAGTTCTTC. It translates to CASSLTSGYNEQFF. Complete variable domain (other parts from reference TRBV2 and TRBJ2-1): EPEVTQTPSHQVTQMGQEVILRCVPISNHLYFYWYRQILGQKVEFLVSFYNNEISEKSEIFDDQFSVERPDGSNFTLKIRSTKLEDSAMYFCASSLTSGYNEQFFGPGTRLTVL.

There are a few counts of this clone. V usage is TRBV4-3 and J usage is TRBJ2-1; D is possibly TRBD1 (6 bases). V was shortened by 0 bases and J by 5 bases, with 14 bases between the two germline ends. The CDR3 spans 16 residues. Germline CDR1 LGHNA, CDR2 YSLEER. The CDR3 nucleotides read TGCGCCAGCAGCCAAGATTTGTCACAGGGCAACAATGAGCAGTTCTTC. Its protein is CASSQDLSQGNNEQFF.

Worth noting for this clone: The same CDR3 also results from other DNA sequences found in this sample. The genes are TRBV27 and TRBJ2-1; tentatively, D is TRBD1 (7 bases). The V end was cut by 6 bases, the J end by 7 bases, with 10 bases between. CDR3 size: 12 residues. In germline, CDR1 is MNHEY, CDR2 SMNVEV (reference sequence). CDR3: CASRQGRNEQFF. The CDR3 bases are TGTGCCAGCAGACAGGGGAGGAATGAGCAGTTCTTC.

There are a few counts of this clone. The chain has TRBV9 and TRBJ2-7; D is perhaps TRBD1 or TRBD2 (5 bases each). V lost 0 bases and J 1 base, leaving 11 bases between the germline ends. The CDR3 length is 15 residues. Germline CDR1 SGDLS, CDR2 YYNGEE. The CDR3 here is CASSVGGAGSYEQYF. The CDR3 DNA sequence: TGTGCCAGCAGCGTAGGAGGGGCCGGGTCCTACGAGCAGTACTTC. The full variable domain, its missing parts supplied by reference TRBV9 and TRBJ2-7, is DSGVTQTPKHLITATGQRVTLRCSPRSGDLSVYWYQQSLDQGLQFLIQYYNGEERAKGNILERFSAQQFPDLHSELNLSSLELGDSALYFCASSVGGAGSYEQYFGPGTRLTVT.

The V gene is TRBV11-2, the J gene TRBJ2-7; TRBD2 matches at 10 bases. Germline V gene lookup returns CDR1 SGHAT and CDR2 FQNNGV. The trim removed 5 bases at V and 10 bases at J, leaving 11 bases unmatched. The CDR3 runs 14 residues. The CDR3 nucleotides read TGTGCCAGCAGCCCCGTCGCGTCTAGCGGGGGTCAGTACTTC. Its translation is CASSPVASSGGQYF.